This is a list of T cell receptor beta chains from one sample in a study of T cell changes during pregnancy in multiple sclerosis. Clones were read by immunoSEQ multiplex PCR, and TCRdb kept only the in-frame ones, dropping some. The sample has about 79,000 clones; about 93% are singletons. Sequencing was performed on CD4+ T cells from peripheral blood mononuclear cells, taken in the second trimester of pregnancy. The receptors come from a female donor with multiple sclerosis, enrolled in a pregnancy study. CDR3s include the opening cysteine and the closing phenylalanine or tryptophan. The D gene is left open where the match is weak. Not every row has a clone size; where given, it reads once, few, many or a size class.

V gene	D gene	J gene	clone size	CDR3 DNA	CDR3 protein
TRBV19	TRBD1	TRBJ1-1	.	TGTGCCAGTAGTCCAGGGGGGCTTAACACTGAAGCTTTCTTT	CASSPGGLNTEAFF
TRBV4-3	.	TRBJ1-1	.	TGCGCCAGCAGCCAAGATTACAGGGAGCCTGAAGCTTTCTTT	CASSQDYREPEAFF
TRBV28	TRBD1	TRBJ1-1	.	TGTGCCAGCAGTTACGCCAGGGGGCTCGCCACTGAAGCTTTCTTT	CASSYARGLATEAFF
TRBV28	TRBD1	TRBJ1-2	once	TGTGCCAGCAGTCAAAGGACAGGGTGGAGTGGCTACACCTTC	CASSQRTGWSGYTF
TRBV4-1	TRBD2	TRBJ2-1	.	TGCGCCAGCAGCCAAGACCCAGCGGGGGGTTTGTTGGATGAGCAGTTCTTC	CASSQDPAGGLLDEQFF
TRBV9	.	TRBJ2-7	.	TGTGCCAGCAGCGTAGACATGGGGGGTCAAAGCTACGAGCAGTACTTC	CASSVDMGGQSYEQYF
TRBV5-1	TRBD1	TRBJ2-5	.	TGCGCCAGCAGCCGAGACAGGGGCCAAGAGACCCAGTACTTC	CASSRDRGQETQYF
TRBV2	.	TRBJ1-1	.	TGTGCCAGCAGTGAGATATGGGAAGGGGCTGAAGCTTTCTTT	CASSEIWEGAEAFF
TRBV9	TRBD2	TRBJ2-5	.	TGTGCCAGCAGCGTAGCTGAAGGGACTAGCGGCCGGCAAGAGACCCAGTACTTC	CASSVAEGTSGRQETQYF
TRBV5-4	.	TRBJ1-1	.	TGTGCCAGCAGCTTCGACAGGATGAACACTGAAGCTTTCTTT	CASSFDRMNTEAFF
TRBV28	.	TRBJ2-2	.	TGTGCCAGCAGCCGTACAGGGTCCGGGGAGCTGTTTTTT	CASSRTGSGELFF
TRBV6-5	TRBD1	TRBJ2-6	.	TGTGCCAGCACCTACAGGGGAGGGGCCAACGTCCTGACTTTC	CASTYRGGANVLTF
TRBV4-3	TRBD2	TRBJ2-1	few	TGCGCCAGCAGCCAAGATCCACCGGGGGGGCCGGGTGAGCAGTTCTTC	CASSQDPPGGPGEQFF
TRBV28	TRBD1	TRBJ1-4	.	TGTGCCAGCAGTGGGACAGGCGTTAATGAAAAACTGTTTTTT	CASSGTGVNEKLFF
TRBV4-1	TRBD1	TRBJ1-4	.	TGCGCCAGCAGCCAACCCGACAGGGGGGGGGAAAAACTGTTTTTT	CASSQPDRGGEKLFF
TRBV27	TRBD2	TRBJ2-2	.	TGTGCCAGCAGCAGACTAGCGGGAGGGTCCGGGGAGCTGTTTTTT	CASSRLAGGSGELFF
TRBV6-5	TRBD2	TRBJ2-7	.	TGTGCCAGCAGTTACTCCCGGCTAGCGGGAGGGCCTACGTACTTC	CASSYSRLAGGPTYF
TRBV29-1	TRBD1	TRBJ1-1	.	TGCAGCGTTGACTACAGGGGAACTGAAGCTTTCTTT	CSVDYRGTEAFF
TRBV5-6	.	TRBJ2-1	.	TGTGCCAGCAGCTTGACAGGGCTCGGGTACAATGAGCAGTTCTTC	CASSLTGLGYNEQFF
TRBV5-4	TRBD1	TRBJ2-1	.	TGTGCCAGCAGCAACGGACAGGGGTACAATGAGCAGTTCTTC	CASSNGQGYNEQFF
TRBV6-5	TRBD1	TRBJ1-1	.	TGTGCCAGCAGGAACAGGGGAACGAACACTGAAGCTTTCTTT	CASRNRGTNTEAFF
TRBV4-2	TRBD2	TRBJ2-1	.	TGTGCCAGCAGCCAAGAAAGCGGGGGGACCTACAATGAGCAGTTCTTC	CASSQESGGTYNEQFF
TRBV5-1	TRBD1	TRBJ2-3	once	TGCGCCAGCAGCTTGGGGTCCGGGACAGGGGGCAGGACAGATACGCAGTATTTT	CASSLGSGTGGRTDTQYF
TRBV7-9	TRBD2	TRBJ2-6	once	TGTGCCAGCAGCTGGCGGGTGCGGGGGGGCTCATCTGGGGCCAACGTCCTGACTTTC	CASSWRVRGGSSGANVLTF
TRBV5-1	TRBD2	TRBJ2-1	.	TGCGCCAGCAGCTTGGTAGCGGGGGCTTCCTACAATGAGCAGTTCTTC	CASSLVAGASYNEQFF
TRBV6-5	.	TRBJ2-1	.	TGTGCCAGCAGTCCCGGGAAGGGAGGACACAATGAGCAGTTCTTC	CASSPGKGGHNEQFF
TRBV7-2	TRBD2	TRBJ2-1	few	TGTGCCAGCAGCTCTAGCGGGGGGAGAAATGAGCAGTTCTTC	CASSSSGGRNEQFF
TRBV5-1	.	TRBJ2-3	.	TGCGCCAGCAGCTTGCCAAACACAGATACGCAGTATTTT	CASSLPNTDTQYF
TRBV11-1	.	TRBJ1-5	.	TGTGCCAGCAGCCTCAGTAGCAATCAGCCCCAGCATTTT	CASSLSSNQPQHF
TRBV7-2	TRBD2	TRBJ2-5	.	TGTGCCAGCAGCGTAGGACTAGCGGACCGAGAGACCCAGTACTTC	CASSVGLADRETQYF
TRBV5-6	TRBD2	TRBJ2-5	.	TGTGCCAGCAGCCAAGCGGGGGGAAAAGAGACCCAGTACTTC	CASSQAGGKETQYF
TRBV7-9	.	TRBJ2-1	.	TGTGCCAGCAGCTCCCCTAACAGCTACAATGAGCAGTTCTTC	CASSSPNSYNEQFF
TRBV30	TRBD1	TRBJ1-2	.	TGTGCCCGCGACAGGGGCCAAGCTAACTATGGCTACACCTTC	CARDRGQANYGYTF